Sequencing of this T cell receptor (beta chain) was carried out in a study of blood T cell repertoires in COVID-19. The wider study: Sites in the United States, Italy and Spain provided acute and convalescent COVID-19 samples. T cells, B-cell-depleted T cells, or PBMCs provided the cDNA or gDNA that served as material.

Data came from immunoSEQ multiplex PCR; TCRdb stores just in-frame clones and leaves some out. The sample contains roughly 110,000 clones, 76% of which appear only once. This CDR3 has 15 residues. V lost 4 bases to trimming and J lost 9 bases; unmatched junction nucleotides: 10. Germline-derived CDR1 and CDR2 are SGHRS and YFSETQ. Seattle patients were enrolled while actively infected and followed longitudinally. The receptor comes from a man aged 80 or over with COVID-19, enrolled during active disease. The chain recombines TRBV5-1 with TRBJ2-5; 12 bases match TRBD2. The sample taken for sequencing was peripheral blood. The CDR3 region has the DNA TGCGCCAGCAGCCCGGGACTAGCGGGTGGAGGGGCCCAGTACTTC. This codes for CASSPGLAGGGAQYF. Together with reference TRBV5-1 and TRBJ2-5, the CDR3 gives the full variable domain: KAGVTQTPRYLIKTRGQQVTLSCSPISGHRSVSWYQQTPGQGLQFLFEYFSETQRNKGNFPGRFSGRQFSNSRSEMNVSTLELGDSALYLCASSPGLAGGGAQYFGPGTRLLVL.